These 32 T cell receptor beta chains were all obtained from the same sample, sequenced in a study of blood T cell repertoires in COVID-19. The method was immunoSEQ multiplex PCR; TCRdb's version includes in-frame clones alone and lacks a portion of them. Here the sample spans approximately 37,000 clones, approximately 86% being singletons. Sequencing was carried out using peripheral blood. These receptors were collected from a man in his forties with active COVID-19.

The rearrangement uses TRBV7-9 and TRBJ2-7; D gene ambiguous. Trimming took 5 bases from V and 3 from J, leaving 5 bases between them. Germline V CDR1 and CDR2: SEHNR, FQNEAQ (reference sequence). CDR3 size: 11 residues. CDR3: CASSPLYEQYF. In DNA form, the CDR3 reads TGTGCCAGCAGCCCCCTCTACGAGCAGTACTTC.

The chain combines TRBV9 with TRBJ2-4, with no clear D. Trimming shortened V by 0 bases and J by 1 base, and 11 bases separated the two germline ends. Per germline, CDR1 SGDLS and CDR2 YYNGEE. This CDR3 is built from 16 residues. This CDR3 reads CASSVDRIVAKNIQYF. As DNA, the CDR3 is TGTGCCAGCAGCGTAGACAGAATTGTCGCCAAAAACATTCAGTACTTC.

The rearrangement uses TRBV18 and TRBJ2-7; possible D gene TRBD1, 9 bases. The CDR3 length is 14 residues. CDR1 is KGHSH and CDR2 is LQKENI in the germline V gene. V shed 3 bases and J shed 6 bases, with 15 bases lying between them. CDR3 region: CASSPDRGLGEQYF. CDR3 sequence (DNA): TGTGCCAGCTCACCGGACAGGGGACTAGGCGAGCAGTACTTC. The whole variable domain, remainder taken from reference TRBV18 and TRBJ2-7, is NAGVMQNPRHLVRRRGQEARLRCSPMKGHSHVYWYRQLPEEGLKFMVYLQKENIIDESGMPKERFSAEFPKEGPSILRIQQVVRGDSAAYFCASSPDRGLGEQYFGPGTRLTVT.

This chain connects TRBV2 to TRBJ2-7, with D tentatively TRBD1 (5 bases). V was shortened by 7 bases and J by 0 bases, with 13 bases between the two germline ends. This CDR3 is 14 amino acids long. Per the germline V gene, CDR1 is SNHLY and CDR2 is FYNNEI. The CDR3 loop is CASTGHWSSYEQYF. In DNA form, the CDR3 reads TGTGCCAGCACCGGACATTGGAGCTCCTACGAGCAGTACTTC.

The CDR3 DNA follows: TGTGCCAGCAGCCTTTACCTGGGACTAAACACCGGGGAGCTGTTTTTT. Its translation is CASSLYLGLNTGELFF. This chain uses TRBV9 with TRBJ2-2, with 7 bases fitting TRBD2. The CDR3 contains 16 residues. With V trimmed by 4 bases and J by 2 bases, 8 bases remained unmatched. The germline V gene encodes CDR1 SGDLS and CDR2 YYNGEE.

CDR3 coding DNA: TGTGCCAGCAGCGCACTAGCGGGAGGGCCAGATACGCAGTATTTT. It is translated as CASSALAGGPDTQYF. The chain combines TRBV6-4 with TRBJ2-3, with TRBD2 matching 13 bases. CDR1 and CDR2 from the germline V gene are MRHNA and SNTAGT. CDR3 length: 15 residues. The trim removed 6 bases at V and 4 bases at J, leaving 4 bases unmatched.

This clone has just a few counts. The V gene is TRBV7-9, the J gene TRBJ1-1; unclear D gene. CDR3 length equals 13 residues. CDR1 and CDR2 (germline): SEHNR, FQNEAQ (reference sequence). Deletions cut 1 base from V and 0 bases from J, with 3 bases between. Here the CDR3 reads CASSLDMNTEAFF. In DNA form, the CDR3 reads TGTGCCAGCAGCTTAGATATGAACACTGAAGCTTTCTTT.

V gene TRBV28 combines with J gene TRBJ1-1; no reliable D call. There are 14 residues in the CDR3. The germline gives CDR1 MDHEN, CDR2 SYDVKM. V shed 3 bases and J shed 4 bases, with 12 bases lying between them. CDR3 coding DNA: TGTGCCAGCAGTTTGGAGCAGCGAAGCACTGAAGCTTTCTTT. It specifies CASSLEQRSTEAFF.

The chain joins TRBV19 to TRBJ2-7, with D perhaps TRBD1 (6 bases). CDR3 size: 12 residues. Germline V gene lookup returns CDR1 LNHDA and CDR2 SQIVND (reference sequence). Trimming took 3 bases from V and 5 from J, leaving 8 bases between them. The CDR3: CASSIGQNEQYF. CDR3 nucleotides: TGTGCCAGTAGTATCGGACAGAACGAGCAGTACTTC.

The V gene is TRBV29-1, the J gene TRBJ1-1; D remains unclear. CDR3 size: 12 residues. The ends were cut back, 4 bases at V and 4 bases at J, with 10 bases in the middle. Germline CDR1 and CDR2: SQVTM and ANQGSEA. The CDR3 region is CSVAGEATEAFF. CDR3 in DNA: TGCAGCGTTGCGGGTGAGGCCACTGAAGCTTTCTTT.

This chain joins TRBV28 and TRBJ2-7; 10 nucleotides align to TRBD2. From germline, CDR1 is MDHEN and CDR2 SYDVKM. This CDR3 is built from 15 residues. After removal of 4 bases from V and 2 bases from J, the junction contained 5 bases not matched to a gene. In DNA, the CDR3 is TGTGCCAGCAGTTCCCTAGCGGGGGCCACCTACGAGCAGTACTTC. Protein product: CASSSLAGATYEQYF.

The CDR3 here is CASSPGHSTDTQYF. The CDR3 DNA is TGTGCCAGCAGCCCTGGACATAGCACAGATACGCAGTATTTT. This chain uses TRBV7-2 with TRBJ2-3; TRBD1 might be the D (5 bases). Germline-derived CDR1 and CDR2 are SGHTA and FQGNSA. V lost 5 bases to trimming and J lost 0 bases, with 9 bases between them. The CDR3 is 14 residues long.

This chain joins TRBV2 and TRBJ1-5; 7 positions agree with TRBD1. Trimming at V came to 0 bases and at J to 2 bases, leaving 1 base not matched to a gene. This CDR3 region has 15 residues. CDR1 and CDR2 (germline): SNHLY, FYNNEI. The CDR3 DNA is TGTGCCAGCAGTGAAGCTACAGGGGGCAATCAGCCCCAGCATTTT. It encodes CASSEATGGNQPQHF.

The chain recombines TRBV5-1 with TRBJ2-3, with D hard to call. This CDR3 spans 11 amino acids. V was shortened by 5 bases and J by 11 bases, with 12 bases between the two germline ends. Germline V gene lookup returns CDR1 SGHRS and CDR2 YFSETQ. CDR3 amino acids: CASSLSEMQYF. CDR3 coding DNA: TGCGCCAGCAGTCTTTCAGAAATGCAGTATTTT.

CDR3 DNA: TGTGCCAGCAGCGTGGAGTTAGACAGGGGTTACACCTTC. This encodes CASSVELDRGYTF. This sequence joins TRBV9 and TRBJ1-2; 8 bases are a match to TRBD1. Trimming cost V 2 bases and J 11 bases; bases outside gene matches: 8. The germline CDR1 and CDR2 sequences are SGDLS and YYNGEE. This CDR3 is 13 amino acids long.

The chain uses TRBV2 and TRBJ1-1; 9 bases are shared with TRBD1. V lost 11 bases and J lost 7; bases outside the gene matches: 14. This CDR3 comprises 14 residues. From germline, CDR1 is SNHLY and CDR2 FYNNEI. The CDR3 loop is CAELPGQGMVEAFF. The CDR3 DNA reads TGTGCCGAGCTCCCGGGACAGGGAATGGTTGAAGCTTTCTTT.

This clone was detected only once. The chain is built from TRBV28 and TRBJ2-7; D is perhaps TRBD2 (6 bases). The CDR3 is 14 amino acids. Trimming left V 6 bases short and J 2 bases short, with 14 bases between. The germline V gene has CDR1 MDHEN and CDR2 SYDVKM. This CDR3 reads CASRQRAPPYEQYF. The CDR3 DNA sequence: TGTGCCAGCAGGCAGCGGGCCCCCCCCTACGAGCAGTACTTC. The full variable domain, rest sourced from reference TRBV28 and TRBJ2-7, is DVKVTQSSRYLVKRTGEKVFLECVQDMDHENMFWYRQDPGLGLRLIYFSYDVKMKEKGDIPEGYSVSREKKERFSLILESASTNQTSMYLCASRQRAPPYEQYFGPGTRLTVT.

This clone has only a few counts. The chain employs TRBV7-9 and TRBJ2-3, with TRBD2 as a possible D gene (5 bases). The CDR3 runs 14 residues. CDR1 is SEHNR, CDR2 FQNEAQ, per germline (reference sequence). The germline V and J ends were trimmed by 4 bases and 2 bases, with 10 bases remaining between them. CDR3 in DNA: TGTGCCAGCAGCTCGCCGGAGGTCACAGATACGCAGTATTTT. As protein: CASSSPEVTDTQYF.

V gene TRBV7-6 combines with J gene TRBJ2-7; 8 positions agree with TRBD2. This CDR3 is 15 amino acids long. V dropped 2 bases and J dropped 2; count of bases not matched to a gene: 5. The germline V gene encodes CDR1 SGHVS and CDR2 FNYEAQ. The CDR3: CASSLTYGGAYEQYF. DNA for the CDR3: TGTGCCAGCAGCTTAACGTACGGGGGGGCCTACGAGCAGTACTTC.

The CDR3 here is CATNRAPGETQYF. DNA for the CDR3: TGTGCCACCAACAGGGCACCCGGGGAGACCCAGTACTTC. This chain joins TRBV18 and TRBJ2-5, with D possibly TRBD1 on 6 matching bases. CDR1 and CDR2 (germline): KGHSH, LQKENI. The germline V and J ends were trimmed by 10 bases and 5 bases, with 17 bases remaining between them. CDR3 size: 13 residues.

V gene TRBV29-1 combines with J gene TRBJ1-2; D is undetermined. Looked up from germline, CDR1 is SQVTM and CDR2 is ANQGSEA. The length of the CDR3 is 14 residues. V lost 6 bases to trimming and J lost 4 bases, with 18 bases between them. CDR3 nucleotide sequence: TGCAGCGTCGCGTCTGAAACGCACGGCTATGGCTACACCTTC. Residues: CSVASETHGYGYTF.

V usage is TRBV6-6 and J usage is TRBJ2-7; perhaps TRBD1 as D (6 bases). Germline CDR1 and CDR2: MNHNY and SVGAGI (reference sequence). V shed 0 bases and J shed 1 base, with 10 bases lying between them. The length of the CDR3 is 15 residues. The CDR3 sequence: CASSYSRQASYEQYF. The CDR3 DNA reads TGTGCCAGCAGTTACTCCCGACAGGCTTCCTACGAGCAGTACTTC.

The rearrangement links TRBV28 to TRBJ1-5; D call uncertain. V was clipped by 3 bases and J by 9 bases, with 18 bases between them. Germline-derived CDR1 and CDR2 are MDHEN and SYDVKM. This CDR3 has 15 amino acids. CDR3 coding DNA: TGTGCCAGCAGTTTCCTCCGGGAGACCCGGACGCCCCAGCATTTT. This codes for CASSFLRETRTPQHF. The full variable domain, with the rest looked up from reference TRBV28 and TRBJ1-5, is DVKVTQSSRYLVKRTGEKVFLECVQDMDHENMFWYRQDPGLGLRLIYFSYDVKMKEKGDIPEGYSVSREKKERFSLILESASTNQTSMYLCASSFLRETRTPQHFGDGTRLSIL.

V usage is TRBV5-4 and J usage is TRBJ1-6; perhaps TRBD1 as D (6 bases). The CDR3 has 14 amino acids. Per the germline V gene, CDR1 is SGHNT and CDR2 is YYREEE (reference sequence). V was clipped by 4 bases and J by 7 bases, with 12 bases between them. This chain's CDR3 is CASSLWGPNSPLHF. CDR3 bases: TGTGCCAGCAGCCTCTGGGGGCCCAATTCACCCCTCCACTTT.

The chain links TRBV2 to TRBJ2-7; D is perhaps TRBD1 (5 bases). CDR3 length: 12 residues. V was shortened by 8 bases and J by 4 bases, with 12 bases between the two germline ends. Germline-derived CDR1 and CDR2 are SNHLY and FYNNEI. CDR3 sequence: CASPRQTYEQYF. In nucleotides, the CDR3 is TGTGCCAGCCCCCGACAGACTTACGAGCAGTACTTC.

The CDR3 nucleotides are TGTGCCAGCAGTTTATTCTTGGCGGGATCGTCCTACGAGCAGTACTTC. Translating gives CASSLFLAGSSYEQYF. The chain uses TRBV28 and TRBJ2-7, with D perhaps TRBD2 (6 bases). Trimming took 1 base from V and 1 from J, leaving 14 bases between them. Germline V gene sequence: CDR1 MDHEN, CDR2 SYDVKM. This CDR3 spans 16 amino acids.

This chain links TRBV18 with TRBJ2-7; 9 bases line up with TRBD1. CDR3 length: 15 amino acids. V dropped 3 bases and J dropped 6; count of bases not matched to a gene: 9. Germline-derived CDR1 and CDR2 are KGHSH and LQKENI. CDR3 sequence reads: CASSPRTGDPLEQYF. DNA for the CDR3: TGTGCCAGCTCACCTAGGACAGGGGACCCCCTCGAGCAGTACTTC.

The V gene is TRBV6-5, the J gene TRBJ2-5, with D perhaps TRBD2 (5 bases). V dropped 0 bases and J dropped 3 bases, with 14 bases sitting between them. The CDR3 is 16 residues long. CDR1 is MNHEY, CDR2 SVGAGI, per germline. In DNA form, the CDR3 reads TGTGCCAGCAGTTACTCAGTCGGGCTAGCTAAAGAGACCCAGTACTTC. It is translated as CASSYSVGLAKETQYF.

This chain uses TRBV3-1 (or the pseudogene TRBV3-2) with TRBJ2-1; TRBD1 is a possible D gene (6 bases). The CDR3 has 14 residues. The V and J ends lost 7 bases and 5 bases respectively, with 15 bases between them. Germline values: CDR1 LGHDT, CDR2 YNNKEL (reference sequence). The CDR3 DNA reads as TGTGCCAGCAAGGGCAGGGGAGTGGACAATGAGCAGTTCTTC. It codes for CASKGRGVDNEQFF.

The chain recombines TRBV7-9 with TRBJ2-1; D perhaps matches TRBD2 (6 bases). Germline lookup yields CDR1 SEHNR and CDR2 FQNEAQ (reference sequence). The CDR3 spans 12 residues. The V and J ends lost 6 bases and 9 bases respectively, with 12 bases between them. As DNA, the CDR3 is TGTGCCAGCAGACCCCTAGCGTTTGAGCAGTTCTTC. It yields the protein CASRPLAFEQFF.

This sequence joins TRBV9 and TRBJ2-7; the D gene is possibly TRBD1 (6 bases). The CDR3 consists of 15 residues. Trimming stripped 0 bases from V and 2 bases from J, with 12 bases between. Germline V gives CDR1 SGDLS, CDR2 YYNGEE. The CDR3 bases are TGTGCCAGCAGCGTAGGGTGGGGACATACCTACGAGCAGTACTTC. Translation gives CASSVGWGHTYEQYF. The full variable domain, with the rest looked up from reference TRBV9 and TRBJ2-7, is DSGVTQTPKHLITATGQRVTLRCSPRSGDLSVYWYQQSLDQGLQFLIQYYNGEERAKGNILERFSAQQFPDLHSELNLSSLELGDSALYFCASSVGWGHTYEQYFGPGTRLTVT.

The chain combines TRBV19 with TRBJ2-7; 10 bases line up with TRBD2. J was trimmed by 3 bases and V by 0 bases; bases with no gene match: 5. In germline, CDR1 is LNHDA, CDR2 SQIVND (reference sequence). The CDR3 spans 16 residues. The CDR3 DNA reads as TGTGCCAGTAGTATAGATCAAACTAGCGGGATCTACGAGCAGTACTTC. This sequence encodes CASSIDQTSGIYEQYF.